This record covers a single T cell receptor (beta chain). The entry originates in a study of control samples from healthy donors and cancer patients. TCRdb's copy holds only in-frame clones and misses some; the assay was immunoSEQ multiplex PCR. The table has tens of thousands of clones, roughly 87% seen once. Germline V gene sequence: CDR1 DFQATT, CDR2 SNEGSKA (reference sequence). The CDR3 is 15 amino acids. J gave up 0 bases and V 4 bases, and 6 bases lay outside the gene matches. This receptor was identified in a woman aged 45-60 years in good health. The gene calls are TRBV20-1 and TRBJ2-3, with 8 bases matching TRBD2. Sequencing was performed on blood. DNA of the CDR3: TGCAGTGCTATTGATAGCGGGGCTAGCACAGATACGCAGTATTTT. Its protein product is CSAIDSGASTDTQYF.